Listed below are T cell receptor beta chains from one sample, sequenced in a study of cytomegalovirus exposure and HLA in healthy donors. The method was immunoSEQ multiplex PCR; TCRdb's version includes in-frame clones alone and lacks a portion of them. The table shows 200,000 to 250,000 clones, with around four fifths occurring only once. The sample consisted of PBMCs. These receptors came from a woman aged 40 to 49 in good health and CMV-seronegative. Each CDR3 is given without its conserved first and last residue. Fields, in order: V gene, J gene, CDR3 protein.

TRBV19,TRBJ2-4,ASSIAGQGVNIQY
TRBV30,TRBJ2-1,AWGEAASGDYNEQF
TRBV11-2,TRBJ2-7,ASSLGTIPYEQY
TRBV20-1,TRBJ2-1,SARGYNEQF
TRBV5-6,TRBJ2-3,ASTNFRLGPTDTQY
TRBV28,TRBJ1-1,ASSSGSTEAF
TRBV10-1,TRBJ1-2,ARALASRVNYGYT
TRBV15,TRBJ2-7,ATSRDREGATGRDRYEQY
TRBV7-9,TRBJ1-6,ASETSDSPLH
TRBV5-6,TRBJ2-1,ASSLGVAGNNEQF
TRBV5-4,TRBJ1-3,ASSPGQLSDTIY
TRBV6-5,TRBJ1-6,ASTRQGKGNSPLH
TRBV9,TRBJ1-1,ASSVGGLSTEAF
TRBV2,TRBJ2-5,ATTGPSFQETQY
TRBV25-1,TRBJ1-1,ASSDRQNEAF
TRBV30,TRBJ1-4,AWTRQGVTNEKLF
TRBV7-9,TRBJ1-4,SSSSYGQGQATNEKLF
TRBV5-1,TRBJ2-7,ASSLDLTPSYEQY
TRBV19,TRBJ1-2,ASSIGVNHGYT
TRBV18,TRBJ1-1,ASSRRGRDTEAF
TRBV6-1,TRBJ1-1,ASTDTRNTEAF
TRBV2,TRBJ1-5,ASRGTGGDQPQH
TRBV28,TRBJ2-5,ASSKETQY
TRBV28,TRBJ1-4,ASNRQEATNEKLF